These 4 T cell receptor beta chains came from one sample sequenced in a study of a mutant IDH1 vaccine in newly diagnosed glioma. These receptors lack a known antigen. This sample's time point: week 23, last vaccination. Every vaccination contained 300 ug of the mutant IDH1 20-mer peptide and was paired with topical imiquimod. TCRdb's copy holds only in-frame clones and misses some; the assay was immunoSEQ multiplex PCR. Among around 39,000 clones listed, about four fifths were seen once. Material: PBMCs, obtained from a glioma patient whose treatment included an IDH1 peptide vaccine. The receptors were sampled from a woman between 18 and 29 years old with glioma. Some clones in this sample may be carry-over from other donors' samples.

The rearrangement joins TRBV7-8 to TRBJ2-2, with TRBD2 matching over 14 bases. The V and J ends lost 5 bases and 4 bases, in that order; junction bases with no gene match: 9. Germline V gene sequence: CDR1 SGHVS, CDR2 FQNEAQ. The CDR3 runs to 18 residues. CDR3 amino acids: CASSLLTSGGARTGELFF. The CDR3 DNA reads TGTGCCAGCAGCCTCTTGACTAGCGGGGGGGCCCGCACCGGGGAGCTGTTTTTT.

The chain combines TRBV21-1 with TRBJ2-7; TRBD2, the D gene given by the table, was not confirmed from the DNA. TRBV21-1 is labeled a pseudogene. This CDR3 has 16 residues. CDR3 loop: CASSKVSPTERSEQYF. CDR3 coding DNA: TGTGCCAGCAGCAAGGTATCCCCGACCGAGAGGAGCGAGCAGTACTTC.

The V call is TRBV6-1, the J call TRBJ2-2; D unresolved. The CDR3 consists of 16 residues. Trimming cost V 2 bases and J 3 bases, with 13 bases left between them. The V gene's germline CDR1 is MNHNS and CDR2 SASEGT. CDR3 loop: CASSERVGSHTGELFF. Written as DNA, the CDR3 is TGTGCCAGCAGTGAAAGGGTGGGGTCACACACCGGGGAGCTGTTTTTT.

J is TRBJ2-7 and V is TRBV6-5, with D tentatively TRBD2 (5 bases). The CDR3 has 13 residues. Trimming removed 6 bases from V and 2 bases from J, with 11 bases in between. Germline V gene data show CDR1 as MNHEY and CDR2 as SVGAGI. As DNA, the CDR3 is TGTGCCAGCAGACTCGGGATCCCCTACGAGCAGTACTTC. The encoded protein is CASRLGIPYEQYF.